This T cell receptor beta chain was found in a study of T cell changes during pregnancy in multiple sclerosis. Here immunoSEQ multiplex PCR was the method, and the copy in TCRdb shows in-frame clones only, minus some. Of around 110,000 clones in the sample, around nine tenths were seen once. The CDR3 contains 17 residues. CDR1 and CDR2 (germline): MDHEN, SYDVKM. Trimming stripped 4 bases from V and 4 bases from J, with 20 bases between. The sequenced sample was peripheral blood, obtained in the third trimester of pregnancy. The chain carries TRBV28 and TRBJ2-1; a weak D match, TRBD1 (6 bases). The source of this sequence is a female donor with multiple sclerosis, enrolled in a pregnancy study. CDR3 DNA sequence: TGTGCCAGCAGTTCTCACAGGGTATCCCGAACTTACAATGAGCAGTTCTTC. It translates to CASSSHRVSRTYNEQFF.